This T cell receptor beta chain appears in the sequencing data of a study of blood T cell repertoires in COVID-19. In the original analysis: The assay estimated nucleated cells by amplifying reference gene primers. Assay used: immunoSEQ multiplex PCR; TCRdb lists only in-frame clones, some missing. That table furnishes V, J and clone size, whereas the DNA furnished D and trimming. The data contain around 360,000 clones, about 90% of them singletons. Those who participated ranged in age from 18 to 89 years and resided in 20 to 30 US areas. Clinical history as reported by participants underpinned cohort assignment. Cohort 3 recovery required two negative PCRs, clearance, or symptom resolution. The source is a woman between 25 and 40 years old who had recovered from COVID-19. Specimen: PBMCs or T cells enriched from blood (not recorded which).

The CDR3, as DNA: TGTGCCAGCAGTGAATTGGGCAGAGAGAACACTGAAGCTTTCTTT. Protein: CASSELGRENTEAFF. This sequence joins TRBV25-1 and TRBJ1-1; no clear D gene. Trimming pared 1 base from V and 1 base from J, leaving 10 bases between. The CDR3 totals 15 residues. Germline lookup yields CDR1 MGHDK and CDR2 SYGVNS.